This entry describes one TCR beta chain. The antigen remains undetermined. Profiled with immunoSEQ multiplex PCR; TCRdb holds only in-frame clones, not every one. The sample records over 60,000 clones, about 67% being singletons. In the ViraFEST assay, antigen-specific CD4+ clonotypes were identified by expansion after peptide-pool stimulation. Cells that had been cultured for about 10 days were the source of isolated CD4+ T cells. Participants completed two doses of the BNT162b2 or mRNA-1273 vaccine. Wells containing two million PBMC each were cultured with 10 IU/ml IL-2 and 8 to 10 ug/ml peptides. This record belongs to a study of vaccination effects on CD4 cells after COVID-19. Whole-study context: Post-vaccine sampling occurred a median 72 days after the second dose. Study outcomes and limitations: Cross-reaction with common cold coronaviruses was seen in only 1 of 255 vaccine-induced clones from healthy vaccinees.

The CDR3 spans 16 residues. The germline V gene encodes CDR1 LNHDA and CDR2 SQIVND (reference sequence). Trimming cost V 5 bases and J 1 base; bases outside gene matches: 5. The clonotype comes from a human donor who received a COVID-19 vaccine. The rearrangement links TRBV19 to TRBJ1-5; TRBD1 agrees at 10 bases. The sample consisted of CD4+ T cells from PBMCs cultured with HCoV-229E spike peptides, taken after COVID-19 vaccination. The CDR3 DNA reads as TGTGCCAGTAGTTCGACAGGGGGCATCAGCAATCAGCCCCAGCATTTT. It translates to CASSSTGGISNQPQHF.